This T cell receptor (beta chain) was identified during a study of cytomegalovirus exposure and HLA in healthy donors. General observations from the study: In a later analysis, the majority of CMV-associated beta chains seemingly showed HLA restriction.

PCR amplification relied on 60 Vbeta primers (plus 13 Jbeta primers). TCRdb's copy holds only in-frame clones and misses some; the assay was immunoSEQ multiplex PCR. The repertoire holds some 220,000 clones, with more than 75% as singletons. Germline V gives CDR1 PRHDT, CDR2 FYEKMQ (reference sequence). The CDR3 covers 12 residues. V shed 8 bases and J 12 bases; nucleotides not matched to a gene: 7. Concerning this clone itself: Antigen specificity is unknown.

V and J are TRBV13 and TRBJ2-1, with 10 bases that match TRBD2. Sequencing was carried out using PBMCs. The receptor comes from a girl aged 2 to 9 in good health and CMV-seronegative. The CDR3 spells CASESGGAMQFF. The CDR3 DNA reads TGTGCCAGCGAGAGCGGGGGGGCTATGCAGTTCTTC.